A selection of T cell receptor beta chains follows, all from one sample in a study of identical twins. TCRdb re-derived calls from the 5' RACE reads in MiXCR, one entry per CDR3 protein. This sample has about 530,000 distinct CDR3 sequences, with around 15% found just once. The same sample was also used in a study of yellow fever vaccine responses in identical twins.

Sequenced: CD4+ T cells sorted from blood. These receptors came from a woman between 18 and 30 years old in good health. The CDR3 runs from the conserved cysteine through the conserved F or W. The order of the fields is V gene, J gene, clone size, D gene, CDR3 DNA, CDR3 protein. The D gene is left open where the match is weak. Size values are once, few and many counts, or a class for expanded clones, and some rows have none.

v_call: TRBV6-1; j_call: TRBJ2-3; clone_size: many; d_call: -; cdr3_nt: TGTGCCAGCCGAGCTGTGGAGGGAGATACGCAGTATTTT; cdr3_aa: CASRAVEGDTQYF
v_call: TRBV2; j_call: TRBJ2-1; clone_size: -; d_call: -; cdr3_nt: TGTGCCAGCAGTGAGATCTGGGGCCGAAGTGAGCAGTTCTTC; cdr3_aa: CASSEIWGRSEQFF
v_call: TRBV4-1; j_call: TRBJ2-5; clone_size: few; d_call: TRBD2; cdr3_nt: TGCGCCAGCAGCCAGCCCCTAGCGGGAGGAGGGACCCAGTACTTC; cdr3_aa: CASSQPLAGGGTQYF
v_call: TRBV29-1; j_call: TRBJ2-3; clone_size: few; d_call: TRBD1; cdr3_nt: TGCAGCGCCGAGGGGACAGTGGCGAGGAGAGATACGCAGTATTTT; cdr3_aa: CSAEGTVARRDTQYF
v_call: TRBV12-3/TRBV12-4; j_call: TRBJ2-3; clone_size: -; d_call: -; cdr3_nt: TGTGCCAGCAGTCCCGTAGGCCCCGATACGCAGTATTTT; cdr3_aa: CASSPVGPDTQYF
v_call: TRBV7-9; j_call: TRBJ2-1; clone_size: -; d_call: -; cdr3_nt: TGTGCCAGCAGCTTGACAGCCTACAATGAGCAGTTCTTC; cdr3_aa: CASSLTAYNEQFF
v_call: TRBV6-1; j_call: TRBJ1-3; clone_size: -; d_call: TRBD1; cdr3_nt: TGTGCCAGCAGCGCCGGGACAGGGGTAAACACCATATATTTT; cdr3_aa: CASSAGTGVNTIYF
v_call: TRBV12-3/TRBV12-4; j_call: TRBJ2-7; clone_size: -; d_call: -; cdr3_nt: TGTGCCAGCAGCATTACATCCTACGAGCAGTACTTC; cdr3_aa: CASSITSYEQYF
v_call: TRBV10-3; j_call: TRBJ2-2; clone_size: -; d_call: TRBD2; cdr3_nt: TGTGCCACCAAAGGCGGGAGTCTCATAAGAGACACCGGGGAGCTGTTTTTT; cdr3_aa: CATKGGSLIRDTGELFF
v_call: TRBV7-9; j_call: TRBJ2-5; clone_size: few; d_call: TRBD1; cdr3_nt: TGTGCCAGCAGCTTAAACACAGGGGGCCCACAAGAGACCCAGTACTTC; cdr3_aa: CASSLNTGGPQETQYF
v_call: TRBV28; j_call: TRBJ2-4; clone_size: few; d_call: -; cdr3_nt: TGTGCCAGCAGTTTTGTTGGGACCTCCAAAAACATTCAGTACTTC; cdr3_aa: CASSFVGTSKNIQYF
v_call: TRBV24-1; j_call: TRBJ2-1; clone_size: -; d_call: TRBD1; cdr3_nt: TGTGCCACCAGTGATTGGGACAGCTACAATGAGCAGTTCTTC; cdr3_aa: CATSDWDSYNEQFF
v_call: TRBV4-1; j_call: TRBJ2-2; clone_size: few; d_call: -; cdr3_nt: TGCGCCAGCAGCCCGTTGGGGGAGTTCACCGGGGAGCTGTTTTTT; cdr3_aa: CASSPLGEFTGELFF
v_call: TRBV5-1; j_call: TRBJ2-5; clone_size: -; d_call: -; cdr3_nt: TGCGCCAGCAGCCGAACCGGACAGACTACGCAAGAGACCCAGTACTTC; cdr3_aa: CASSRTGQTTQETQYF
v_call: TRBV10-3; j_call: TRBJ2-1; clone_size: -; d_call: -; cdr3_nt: TGTGCCATCAGGAGGGGGGACTCGAAGGGAGATGAGCAGTTCTTC; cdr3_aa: CAIRRGDSKGDEQFF
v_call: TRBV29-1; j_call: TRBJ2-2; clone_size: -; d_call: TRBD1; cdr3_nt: TGCAGCGTTCGGTACACAGGGGCCGGGGAGCTGTTTTTT; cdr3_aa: CSVRYTGAGELFF
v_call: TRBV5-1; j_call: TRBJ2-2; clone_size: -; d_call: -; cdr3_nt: TGCGCCAGCAGCTTGGCCTCAGGCAGCGATTCCGGGGAGCTGTTTTTT; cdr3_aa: CASSLASGSDSGELFF
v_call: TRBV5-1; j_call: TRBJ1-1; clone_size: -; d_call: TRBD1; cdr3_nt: TGCGCCAGCAGCTCGGCCGGGACAGGGCCCACTGAAGCTTTCTTT; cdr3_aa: CASSSAGTGPTEAFF
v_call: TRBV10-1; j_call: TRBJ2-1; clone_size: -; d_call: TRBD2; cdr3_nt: TGCGCCAGCAGCCGACTAGCGGGGGTCTTCAATGAGCAGTTCTTC; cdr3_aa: CASSRLAGVFNEQFF
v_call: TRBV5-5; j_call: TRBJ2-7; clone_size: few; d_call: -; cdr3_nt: TGTGCCAGCAGCCAACTGTTAAGGGACGAGCAGTACTTC; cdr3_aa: CASSQLLRDEQYF
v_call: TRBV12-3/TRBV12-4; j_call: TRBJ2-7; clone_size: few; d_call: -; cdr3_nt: TGTGCCAGCAGTTTAAGCGCGGGACGCTACGAGCAGTACTTC; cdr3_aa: CASSLSAGRYEQYF
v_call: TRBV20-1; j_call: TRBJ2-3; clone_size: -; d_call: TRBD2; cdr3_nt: TGCAGCAGTAGCGGGACTAGCACAGATACGCAGTATTTT; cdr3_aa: CSSSGTSTDTQYF
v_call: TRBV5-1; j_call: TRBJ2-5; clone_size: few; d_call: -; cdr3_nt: TGCGCCAGCTCGAGCAACTCGGTGGGGGAGACCCAGTACTTC; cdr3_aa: CASSSNSVGETQYF
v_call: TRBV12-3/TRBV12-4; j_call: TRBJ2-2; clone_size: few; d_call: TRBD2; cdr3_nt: TGTGCCAGCAGTTGGGGACTAGCTCCCGGGGAGCTGTTTTTT; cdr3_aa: CASSWGLAPGELFF
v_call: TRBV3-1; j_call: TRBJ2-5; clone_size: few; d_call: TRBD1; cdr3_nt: TGTGCCAGCAGCCAAGGACAGGGGGGCGGCGAGACCCAGTACTTC; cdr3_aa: CASSQGQGGGETQYF
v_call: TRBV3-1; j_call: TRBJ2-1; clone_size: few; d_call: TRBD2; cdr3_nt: TGTGCCAGCAGCCCTAGCGGGAGAACCTACAATGAGCAGTTCTTC; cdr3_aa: CASSPSGRTYNEQFF
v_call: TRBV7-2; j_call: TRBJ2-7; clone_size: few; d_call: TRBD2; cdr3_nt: TGTGCCAGCAGCTTAGGTAGGGGACTAGCGGGAGGTTCCGAGCAGTACTTC; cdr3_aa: CASSLGRGLAGGSEQYF
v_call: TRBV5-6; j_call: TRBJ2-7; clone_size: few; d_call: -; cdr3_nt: TGTGCCAGCAGCCTTGTCCCCAACTCCTACGAGCAGTACTTC; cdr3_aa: CASSLVPNSYEQYF
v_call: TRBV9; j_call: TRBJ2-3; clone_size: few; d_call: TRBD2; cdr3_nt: TGTGCCAGCAGCCCCCAGAGCGGGGGGGCGGGCACAGATACGCAGTATTTT; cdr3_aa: CASSPQSGGAGTDTQYF
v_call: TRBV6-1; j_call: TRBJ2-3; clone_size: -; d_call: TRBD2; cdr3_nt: TGTGCCAGCAGAATACTAGCGGGAGGGCCAACAGATACGCAGTATTTT; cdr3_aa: CASRILAGGPTDTQYF
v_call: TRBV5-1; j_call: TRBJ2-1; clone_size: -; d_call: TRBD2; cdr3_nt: TGCGCCAGCAGCCCTCCGTCGGGGGGTACCTCCTACAATGAGCAGTTCTTC; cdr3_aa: CASSPPSGGTSYNEQFF
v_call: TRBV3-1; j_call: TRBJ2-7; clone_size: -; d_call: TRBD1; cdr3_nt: TGTGCCAGCAGCAACTCGCGAGGGGGCAACGAGCAGTACTTC; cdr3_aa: CASSNSRGGNEQYF
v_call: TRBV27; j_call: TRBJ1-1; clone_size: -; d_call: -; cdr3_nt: TGTGCCAGCAGGACCTTTTGGGGGGCGAGCACTGAAGCTTTCTTT; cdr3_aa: CASRTFWGASTEAFF
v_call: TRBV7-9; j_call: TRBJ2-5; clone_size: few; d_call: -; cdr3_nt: TGTGCCAGCAGCTTACCAGGGCCCCTCCAAGAGACCCAGTACTTC; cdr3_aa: CASSLPGPLQETQYF
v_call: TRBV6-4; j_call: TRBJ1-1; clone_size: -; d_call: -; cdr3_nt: TGTGCCAGCAGTGTAGACGAGAACACTGAAGCTTTCTTT; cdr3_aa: CASSVDENTEAFF
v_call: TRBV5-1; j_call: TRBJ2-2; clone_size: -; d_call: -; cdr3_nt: TGCGCCAGCAGCTTACAGGGTACAGGAACCGGGGAGCTGTTTTTT; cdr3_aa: CASSLQGTGTGELFF
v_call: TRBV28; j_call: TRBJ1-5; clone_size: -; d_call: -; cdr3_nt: TGTGCCAGCAGCCCATCAGGGTTCGGTCAGCCCCAGCATTTT; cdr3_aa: CASSPSGFGQPQHF
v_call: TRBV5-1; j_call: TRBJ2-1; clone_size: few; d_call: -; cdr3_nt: TGCGCCAGCAGCTTTACAGGGTTGAACCTAAACTCCTACAATGAGCAGTTCTTC; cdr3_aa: CASSFTGLNLNSYNEQFF
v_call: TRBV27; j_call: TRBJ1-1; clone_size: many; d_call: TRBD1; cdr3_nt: TGTGCCAGCAGTTCATCCGGGACAGGGGGTTTCATGCCTGAAGCTTTCTTT; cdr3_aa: CASSSSGTGGFMPEAFF
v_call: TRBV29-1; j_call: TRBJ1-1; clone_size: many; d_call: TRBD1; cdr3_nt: TGCAGCGTTGTGGTCCAGGGGGTCACTGAAGCTTTCTTT; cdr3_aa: CSVVVQGVTEAFF
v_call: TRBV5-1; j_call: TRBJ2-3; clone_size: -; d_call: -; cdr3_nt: TGCGCCAGCGCCGTAGCGGGGGACAGGACAGATACGCAGTATTTT; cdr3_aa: CASAVAGDRTDTQYF
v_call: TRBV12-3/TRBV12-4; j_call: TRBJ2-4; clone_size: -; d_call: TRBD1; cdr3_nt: TGTGCCTGCAGTTTATCCGGGACAGTAAATAGCATGGTCAAAAACATTCAGTACTTC; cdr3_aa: CACSLSGTVNSMVKNIQYF
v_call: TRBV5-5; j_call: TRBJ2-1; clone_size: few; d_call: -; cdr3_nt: TGTGCCAGCAGTGGCAGGGTGGAATTCTTC; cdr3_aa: CASSGRVEFF
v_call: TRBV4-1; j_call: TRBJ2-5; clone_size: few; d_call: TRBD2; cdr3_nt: TGCGCCAGCAGCCATCATCCTAGCGGGGGTCCCTCACAAGAGACCCAGTACTTC; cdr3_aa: CASSHHPSGGPSQETQYF
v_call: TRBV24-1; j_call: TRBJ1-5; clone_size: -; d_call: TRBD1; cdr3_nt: TGTGCCACCAGTGATGGACGACAGGGAGCCCATCAGCCCCAGCATTTT; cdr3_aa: CATSDGRQGAHQPQHF
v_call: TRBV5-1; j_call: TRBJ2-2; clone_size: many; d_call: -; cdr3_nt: TGCGCCAGCAGCTTGGATGGCACCGGGGAGCTGTTTTTT; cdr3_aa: CASSLDGTGELFF
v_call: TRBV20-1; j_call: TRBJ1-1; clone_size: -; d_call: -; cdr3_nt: TGCAGTGCAGAACAGGTTGAAGCTTTCTTT; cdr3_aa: CSAEQVEAFF